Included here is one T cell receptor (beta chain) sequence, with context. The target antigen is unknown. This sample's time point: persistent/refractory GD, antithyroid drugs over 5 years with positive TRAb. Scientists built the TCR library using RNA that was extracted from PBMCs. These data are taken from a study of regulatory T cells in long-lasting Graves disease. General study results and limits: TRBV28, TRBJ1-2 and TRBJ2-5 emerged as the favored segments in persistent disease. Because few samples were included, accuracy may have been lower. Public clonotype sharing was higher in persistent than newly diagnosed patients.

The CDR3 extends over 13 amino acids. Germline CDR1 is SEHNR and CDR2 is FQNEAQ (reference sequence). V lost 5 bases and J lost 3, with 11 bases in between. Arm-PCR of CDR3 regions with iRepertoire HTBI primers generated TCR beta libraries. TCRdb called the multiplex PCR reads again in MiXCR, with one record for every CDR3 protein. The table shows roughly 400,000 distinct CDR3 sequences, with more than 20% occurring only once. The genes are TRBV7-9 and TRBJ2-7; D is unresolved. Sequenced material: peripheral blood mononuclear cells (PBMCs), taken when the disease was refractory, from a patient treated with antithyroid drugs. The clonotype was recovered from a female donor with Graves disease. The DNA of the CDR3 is TGTGCCAGCAGCCTCTCAACGGACTACGAGCAGTACTTC. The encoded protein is CASSLSTDYEQYF.